This record looks at one TCR beta chain sequence and its context. This clone has more than one count but fewer than ten. This receptor's antigen is unknown. The input lacks base qualities; no much larger clone sits a single base away. CDR1 and CDR2, per the germline V gene (reference sequence), are SGHNT and YYREEE. Unmatched junction bases come to 2, with V trimmed by 1 base and J by 1 base. Including the terminal cysteine and phenylalanine, the CDR3 comprises 15 residues. This entry keeps only the CDR3 DNA: 45 bases, framed from base 1. This sample is part of a study of beta chain features in type 1 diabetes (dated by TCRdb to between 2017 and 2018). In the study overall: No differences in mean age, gender distribution, total cell number or subset yield were found between patients and healthy donors. Regulatory and stem cell-like memory subsets were isolated from only 8 patients and roughly eight healthy donors, whereas naive and central memory subsets came from all 30 or so donors. The study compared TCRB repertoires of sorted circulating CD4+ T cell subsets between recently diagnosed type 1 diabetes patients and matched healthy donors. Across all samples, around 100 million sorted cells were examined, and cell number per subset correlated strongly with RNA yield. Overall results and qualifications from the work: Shorter templates might be favored by PCR, yet because patient and control samples were amplified and corrected together, any such skew would affect both groups equally. Type 1 diabetes patients showed a moderate but significant shortening of TCRB CDR3 length in all four CD4+ subsets. Fewer insertions and more nucleotide deletions at VDJ recombination sites were observed in patients with type 1 diabetes, implying thymic rearrangement abnormalities. Because the HLA sub-analyses included only small numbers of individuals, any influence of HLA type on TCRB rearrangement was left unresolved. Because cDNA rather than genomic DNA was sequenced, highly expressing activated cells could have been over-represented, although no difference in activation and CD3 levels was found between groups. Naive, central memory and regulatory TCRB repertoires appeared to be more alike among patients than among healthy donors.

From each donor, a single peripheral blood sample of around 0.12 L on average was drawn into heparinised tubes. Using a panel that included CD45RO, CCR7, CD25, CD127, CD95 and CD27, naive, central memory, regulatory and stem cell-like memory CD4+ T cells were sorted on a BD FACSAria II. All sorted populations exceeded 95% purity. PBMCs were isolated immediately by Lymphoprep density gradient centrifugation and stained directly without culture. To minimize batch effects, samples were stained and sorted in pairs, one healthy donor with one patient per experiment. All of the isolated RNA was reverse transcribed with the High Capacity cDNA Reverse Transcription Kit, so expressed TCRB transcripts were sequenced. Deep immunoSEQ sequencing was applied to naive, central memory and regulatory T cell samples, giving an average of roughly 3.6 million total reads per sample. Sorted cells were lysed in RLT buffer and RNA was extracted with DNase-treated RNeasy Micro or Mini kits, depending on cell number. To prevent cross-contamination, each cell subset was processed individually, whereas patient and healthy donor samples were processed jointly. The immunoSEQ multiplex PCR was used to amplify TCRB sequences from cDNA, yielding 87-bp fragments that span the CDR3 region. Sequencing of the amplicons was done on the Illumina HiSeq platform. The original pipeline was this. Synthetic template baselines were used to correct PCR bias computationally, reads within Hamming distance 2 were collapsed together, and singletons that could not be merged were discarded. Reads were aligned to IMGT to assign V, D and J genes, CDR3 length, and insertions or deletions at six rearrangement sites. Clonotype counts were normalized to sorted cell number within each subset before computing true diversity and Gini coefficients with the tcR R package. The overlap coefficient, calculated on TCRB nucleotide sequences, was used to measure repertoire sharing. TCRdb took over this immuneACCESS table, retaining in-frame rearrangements with V and J assigned. Such tables are incomplete; in checked studies, under half of the missing clones stem from an unresolved V gene, and the remainder is unexplained. V and J calls and clone size are copied from that table; D and trimming were computed from the DNA. This sample gives about 160,000 clones in total; less than 9.5% of them show up just once. Jointly, the top ten make up roughly 2.5% of the sample.

Sequenced input: central memory CD4+ T cells from blood. The clonotype originates from a woman aged 18-29 years in good health. The chain was built from TRBV5-4 and TRBJ2-1, with 7 bases aligning to TRBD2. The bases are TGTGCCAGCAGCTTGCCTAGCGGTTCCTACAATGAGCAGTTCTTC. Translated, it reads CASSLPSGSYNEQFF.